These 25 T cell receptor beta chains were sequenced from one sample in a study of vaccination effects on CD4 cells after COVID-19. Profiling relied on immunoSEQ multiplex PCR, and the TCRdb table lists in-frame clones only, not all of them. The sample records some 30,000 clones, approximately 78% being singletons. Antigen-specific CD4+ T cells were first expanded with viral peptide pools by the ViraFEST assay and only then sequenced. CD4+ T cell isolation took place after about nine days of culture. This individual contracted SARS-CoV-2 between March and December 2020, as verified by PCR. These receptors have no known antigen. The sample consisted of CD4+ T cells from PBMCs cultured with a peptide pool, taken before COVID-19 vaccination. All receptors derive from a human donor who had a prior SARS-CoV-2 infection.

The chain is built from TRBV19 and TRBJ2-5, with no clear D. Trimming removed 8 bases at V and 7 bases at J, with 14 bases between. Per germline, CDR1 LNHDA and CDR2 SQIVND (reference sequence). The CDR3 sequence is 12 residues long. This chain's CDR3 is CASGPPTGTQYF. CDR3 in DNA: TGTGCCAGTGGGCCCCCGACTGGGACCCAGTACTTC.

DNA for the CDR3: TGTGCCAGCAGCCAATTTTTGGGTGGTCGTGCCAATGAGCAGTTCTTC. It is translated as CASSQFLGGRANEQFF. The rearrangement joins TRBV3-1 (or the pseudogene TRBV3-2) to TRBJ2-1; D unresolved. This CDR3 contains 16 residues. CDR1 is LGHDT and CDR2 is YNNKEL in the germline V gene (reference sequence). Trimming cost V 2 bases and J 6 bases, with 17 bases left between them.

The rearrangement links TRBV2 to TRBJ1-4; D not resolved. The CDR3 is 13 residues long. Germline V gene sequence: CDR1 SNHLY, CDR2 FYNNEI. Trimming shortened V by 8 bases and J by 6 bases, and 13 bases separated the two germline ends. CDR3 bases: TGTGCCAGCGCTTTCTTTATGGATGAAAAACTGTTTTTT. Its protein product is CASAFFMDEKLFF.

The J gene is TRBJ1-1, the V gene TRBV7-9; D unresolved. Trimming shortened V by 4 bases and J by 5 bases, and 14 bases separated the two germline ends. Germline lookup yields CDR1 SEHNR and CDR2 FQNEAQ (reference sequence). The CDR3 loop spans 14 amino acids. CDR3 DNA sequence: TGTGCCAGCAGCTCGTGGGGTTTGGGGACTGAAGCTTTCTTT. Protein product: CASSSWGLGTEAFF.

CDR3 DNA: TGTGCCAGCACACTAGCGGCCACAGATACGCAGTATTTT. The encoded protein is CASTLAATDTQYF. V and J are TRBV11-2 and TRBJ2-3; 8 bases agree with TRBD2. The CDR3 length is 13 residues. Germline V gene lookup returns CDR1 SGHAT and CDR2 FQNNGV. V lost 7 bases, J lost 2 bases, and 2 bases stayed unmatched.

V is TRBV3-1 (or the pseudogene TRBV3-2) and J is TRBJ1-4, with unresolved D. The V end lost 0 bases, the J end lost 4 bases, and 9 bases lay between the germline ends. Germline V lookup: CDR1 LGHDT, CDR2 YNNKEL (reference sequence). CDR3 size: 15 residues. CDR3 nucleotide sequence: TGTGCCAGCAGCCAAGATCTGGGAATTAATGAAAAACTGTTTTTT. This encodes CASSQDLGINEKLFF.

CDR3 nucleotide sequence: TGTGCCAGCACCATTATACCGGGACCTGGGGCGGGCACTGAAGCTTTCTTT. As protein: CASTIIPGPGAGTEAFF. This chain connects TRBV7-6 to TRBJ1-1; possibly TRBD1 for D (5 bases). The V and J ends lost 7 bases and 4 bases respectively, with 25 bases between them. Germline CDR1 and CDR2: SGHVS and FNYEAQ. CDR3 length: 17 amino acids.

The count of this clone is one. V usage is TRBV11-2 and J usage is TRBJ1-2, with 7 nucleotides matching TRBD1. The V segment lost 1 base and the J segment 4 bases; nucleotides outside the gene matches: 15. This CDR3 has 18 amino acids. CDR1 and CDR2 from the germline V gene are SGHAT and FQNNGV. The CDR3 region has the DNA TGTGCCAGCAGCTTAGTGGAGACAGGGCCTCTGGGAGTCTATGGCTACACCTTC. It encodes CASSLVETGPLGVYGYTF.

The CDR3 nucleotides read TGTGCCAGCAGCCCAAGAGGGGACTATGGCTACACCTTC. This translates into CASSPRGDYGYTF. The rearrangement links TRBV28 to TRBJ1-2; TRBD1 might be the D (5 bases). Germline CDR1 MDHEN, CDR2 SYDVKM. The CDR3 sequence is 13 residues long. The ends were cut back, 6 bases at V and 3 bases at J, with 11 bases in the middle.

The J gene is TRBJ2-7, the V gene TRBV5-1; D may be TRBD2 (6 bases). Per germline, CDR1 SGHRS and CDR2 YFSETQ. The CDR3 has 13 residues. V lost 0 bases, J lost 3 bases, and 7 bases lay in between. The CDR3 nucleotides read TGCGCCAGCAGCTTGGGGGGGGACTACGAGCAGTACTTC. Its protein is CASSLGGDYEQYF.

In DNA, the CDR3 is TGTGCCAGCATCCCTACCCTTAATGCAGAGACCCAGTACTTC. It encodes CASIPTLNAETQYF. V is TRBV21-1 and J is TRBJ2-5; the table gives TRBD2 as D, unverified against the DNA. TRBV21-1 is labeled a pseudogene. The CDR3 is made up of 14 amino acids.

The rearrangement links TRBV6-1 to TRBJ1-2; 7 bases align to TRBD1. CDR3 length equals 14 residues. V shed 3 bases, J shed 2 bases, and the junction held 3 bases outside the gene matches. Germline V gene sequence: CDR1 MNHNS, CDR2 SASEGT. The DNA of the CDR3 is TGTGCCAGCAGTGACCCGGGACAGAACTATGGCTACACCTTC. It codes for CASSDPGQNYGYTF.

V is TRBV11-3 and J is TRBJ2-7; maybe TRBD1 (6 bases). The CDR3 has 13 amino acids. Trimming removed 5 bases at V and 3 bases at J, with 11 bases between. Germline CDR1 SGHNT, CDR2 YENEEA. CDR3 amino acids: CASSRGTYYEQYF. The CDR3 nucleotides read TGTGCCAGCAGCCGAGGGACATACTACGAGCAGTACTTC. The variable domain in full, completed from reference TRBV11-3 and TRBJ2-7, reads EAGVVQSPRYKIIEKKQPVAFWCNPISGHNTLYWYLQNLGQGPELLIRYENEEAVDDSQLPKDRFSAERLKGVDSTLKIQPAELGDSAVYLCASSRGTYYEQYFGPGTRLTVT.

V gene TRBV5-1 combines with J gene TRBJ2-5; tentatively, D is TRBD2 (7 bases). The germline V and J ends were trimmed by 4 bases and 5 bases, with 18 bases remaining between them. Germline V CDR1 and CDR2: SGHRS, YFSETQ. The CDR3 is 15 residues long. CDR3 sequence (DNA): TGCGCCAGCAGCGGCACACAGGGAGGGAAGGAGACCCAGTACTTC. Translated: CASSGTQGGKETQYF.

The chain is built from TRBV2 and TRBJ2-2; 7 bases line up with TRBD1. With V trimmed by 9 bases and J by 4 bases, 8 bases remained unmatched. Germline V lookup: CDR1 SNHLY, CDR2 FYNNEI. CDR3 length: 14 residues. The CDR3 DNA reads as TGTGCCAGTGCCCGGGACAGTCGCACCGGGGAGCTGTTTTTT. This sequence encodes CASARDSRTGELFF.

This clone turned up a few times. The CDR3 sequence is CATSDGTDTEAFF. In DNA form, the CDR3 reads TGTGCCACCAGTGATGGGACGGACACTGAAGCTTTCTTT. The rearrangement uses TRBV24-1 and TRBJ1-1; D is possibly TRBD1 (5 bases). The CDR3 runs 13 residues. Trimming took off 3 bases at V and 3 bases at J, with 7 bases between the two ends. The germline gives CDR1 KGHDR, CDR2 SFDVKD.

Only one count was recorded for this clone. J is TRBJ2-7 and V is TRBV27, with 9 positions matching TRBD2. This CDR3 spans 15 amino acids. From germline, CDR1 is MNHEY and CDR2 SMNVEV (reference sequence). Trimming removed 4 bases from V and 0 bases from J; junction bases left unmatched: 4. The CDR3: CASSSTSGSSYEQYF. The CDR3 nucleotides are TGTGCCAGCAGTTCTACTAGCGGGTCCTCCTACGAGCAGTACTTC.

The V gene is TRBV21-1, the J gene TRBJ2-6; the DNA was not used to check the table's D call, TRBD1. TRBV21-1 represents a pseudogene. The length of the CDR3 is 19 residues. CDR3 in amino acids: CASSRRDRVVWAGANVLTF. The CDR3 DNA follows: TGTGCCAGCAGCCGCCGGGACAGGGTAGTTTGGGCTGGGGCCAACGTCCTGACTTTC.

The rearrangement links TRBV5-1 to TRBJ2-7; no reliable D call. Per germline, CDR1 SGHRS and CDR2 YFSETQ. V lost 0 bases, J lost 6 bases, and 16 bases lay in between. The CDR3 has 15 residues. The CDR3 bases are TGCGCCAGCAGCTTGGACAGCAAACGGTTATCCGAGCAGTACTTC. This gives the protein CASSLDSKRLSEQYF.

This clone was observed once. The chain recombines TRBV6-5 with TRBJ1-1; a weak D match, TRBD1 (5 bases). The CDR3 is 13 amino acids. In germline, CDR1 is MNHEY, CDR2 SVGAGI. V was cut by 6 bases and J by 13 bases, with 21 bases left in between. CDR3 loop: CASSRHGAMVVFF. CDR3 DNA sequence: TGTGCCAGCAGCCGACACGGGGCCATGGTGGTTTTCTTT.

The table lists this clone with a few counts. The chain combines TRBV19 with TRBJ2-2; 9 bases are shared with TRBD1. Germline V gene lookup returns CDR1 LNHDA and CDR2 SQIVND (reference sequence). The CDR3 has 16 residues. The J segment lost 2 bases and the V segment lost 5 bases, leaving 6 bases of the junction unmatched. CDR3 DNA sequence: TGTGCCAGTAGTCTAGGACAGGGGATAAACACCGGGGAGCTGTTTTTT. Amino acids: CASSLGQGINTGELFF.

This clone was detected only a few times. The chain employs TRBV7-9 and TRBJ2-7, with 13 bases that match TRBD2. V was clipped by 1 base and J by 0 bases; unmatched bases: 9. From germline, CDR1 is SEHNR and CDR2 FQNEAQ (reference sequence). This CDR3 comprises 19 residues. CDR3 sequence (DNA): TGTGCCAGCAGCTTAGAGCGGACTAGCGGGGGCCGAAGCTCCTACGAGCAGTACTTC. Its protein is CASSLERTSGGRSSYEQYF.

The chain employs TRBV10-3 and TRBJ2-7, with 10 bases matching TRBD2. Germline CDR1 reads ENHRY; CDR2 reads SYGVKD. V was pared by 5 bases and J by 1 base, with 8 bases of the junction left unmatched. This CDR3 has 16 amino acids. In nucleotides, the CDR3 is TGTGCCATCAGTCGGGGGAGGACTAGCGGTTCCTACGAGCAGTACTTC. Translation: CAISRGRTSGSYEQYF.

J is TRBJ2-7 and V is TRBV19, with a possible D match to TRBD1 (6 bases). CDR1 is LNHDA, CDR2 SQIVND, per germline (reference sequence). The ends were cut back, 5 bases at V and 0 bases at J, with 8 bases in the middle. CDR3 length: 13 residues. This chain's CDR3 is CASSAGVSYEQYF. DNA for the CDR3: TGTGCCAGTAGTGCAGGGGTCTCCTACGAGCAGTACTTC.

The V call is TRBV7-3, the J call TRBJ2-3; 8 nucleotides match TRBD2. CDR3 size: 13 residues. In germline, CDR1 is SGHTA, CDR2 FQGTGA. The J segment lost 7 bases and the V segment lost 4 bases, leaving 4 bases of the junction unmatched. This CDR3 is CASSSGLANTQYF. The CDR3 DNA reads as TGTGCCAGCAGCTCCGGACTAGCAAATACGCAGTATTTT.